This TCR beta chain was profiled in a study of human T cells and chemical hapten exposure. Turning to the study itself: Subjects had 2% DPC placed on 2 cm by 2 cm of upper inner arm skin for sensitization.

TCRdb re-analysed the RACE reads in MiXCR, keeping a single row per CDR3 protein. The sample comprises roughly 100,000 distinct CDR3 sequences, 34% of which are singletons, and less than 3% rests with the top ten. CDR3 length: 13 residues. Looked up from germline, CDR1 is MNHEY and CDR2 is SVGEGT. Unmatched junction bases numbered 4, after V lost 4 bases and J lost 4 bases. Time point denoted: patch test 3, about 24 weeks after DPC sensitization. Treatment defined: therapeutic diphenylcyclopropenone sensitization with weekly scalp DPC. The genes are TRBV6-2 or TRBV6-3 and TRBJ2-7; the match to TRBD1 covers 7 bases. The sequencing here drew on whole blood, taken in connection with sensitization to the hapten diphenylcyclopropenone (DPC). The receptor was isolated from a man in his forties with alopecia areata. Some clones in this sample may be carry-over from other donors' samples. This CDR3 reads CASSSRGLYEQYV. In DNA, the CDR3 is TGTGCCAGCAGTTCAAGGGGGCTATACGAGCAGTACGTC.